The 9 T cell receptor beta chains below come from one sample, sequenced in a study of Tregs in tolerant kidney transplant recipients. Mixed chimerism was transient after nonmyeloablative marrow transplants from related graft donors. Some clones are missing from TCRdb's copy, which holds only in-frame ones; the method was immunoSEQ multiplex PCR. The sample's table shows some 25,000 clones. The sample in question was CD4+ T cells from blood (PBMCs), obtained 6 months after the transplant. These receptors all come from a human patient who received a combined kidney and bone marrow transplant. Some T cells here may be from the graft donor.

A word on this clone: The read ends 3 residues shy of where the CDR3 ends; the end is completed using the germline J gene. This chain connects TRBV20-1 to TRBJ2-7; the match to TRBD2 covers 11 bases. Germline CDR1 reads DFQATT; CDR2 reads SNEGSKA (reference sequence). The CDR3 contains 12 residues. J gave up 4 bases and V 4 bases, and 0 bases lay outside the gene matches. The CDR3 reads CSAIAGGYEQYF. The covered CDR3 bases are TGCAGTGCTATAGCGGGAGGGTACGAG.

Regarding this clone: With the read ending 3 residues before the CDR3 end, the germline J gene is used to fill in that end. The V and J genes are TRBV19 and TRBJ2-1, with a tentative D call TRBD2 (6 bases). V lost 3 bases and J 6 bases, leaving 12 bases between the germline ends. Looked up from germline, CDR1 is LNHDA and CDR2 is SQIVND (reference sequence). The CDR3 covers 14 residues. The covered CDR3 bases are TGTGCCAGTAGTATGGGACTCCCCGCCAATGAG. Translating gives CASSMGLPANE. The full CDR3 protein is CASSMGLPANEQFF.

As regards this clone: The read ends 3 residues shy of where the CDR3 ends; the end is completed using the germline J gene. The V gene is TRBV19, the J gene TRBJ2-1, with 13 bases that match TRBD2. The germline gives CDR1 LNHDA, CDR2 SQIVND (reference sequence). The CDR3 has 16 residues. The J segment lost 2 bases and the V segment lost 7 bases, leaving 5 bases of the junction unmatched. The CDR3 DNA, read in part, is TGTGCCAGTAAACGGACTAGCGGGAGACCCTACAATGAG. Translated: CASKRTSGRPYNE. From start to end, the CDR3 is CASKRTSGRPYNEQFF.

As to this clone: Coverage ceases 3 residues before the CDR3 finishes, and the germline J gene fills in the end. This rearrangement joins TRBV11-2 to TRBJ2-7; unclear D gene. CDR3 length equals 12 residues. Between the trimmed V and J ends, which lost 2 bases and 5 bases, there was a span of 7 bases. The germline CDR1 and CDR2 sequences are SGHAT and FQNNGV. The CDR3 loop reads CASSLRANEQYF. The CDR3 bases that were read are TGTGCCAGCAGCTTAAGAGCGAACGAG.

On this clone itself: The missing CDR3 end, 3 residues past where the read stops, is filled in from the germline J gene. The J gene is TRBJ2-1, the V gene TRBV19; 7 bases are shared with TRBD2. Germline V gene data show CDR1 as LNHDA and CDR2 as SQIVND (reference sequence). This CDR3 has 14 amino acids. Unmatched junction bases numbered 11, after V lost 7 bases and J lost 8 bases. This CDR3 is CASKGRGSGYEQFF. Partial CDR3 DNA: TGTGCCAGTAAGGGCCGGGGTAGCGGGTATGAG.

With regard to this clone: The CDR3 is cut off 3 residues early in the read; its end comes from the germline J gene. This chain joins TRBV6-1 and TRBJ1-1; possibly TRBD1 for D (5 bases). CDR1 is MNHNS and CDR2 is SASEGT in the germline V gene. This CDR3 contains 14 residues. V was clipped by 4 bases and J by 3 bases, with 12 bases between them. The sequenced part of the CDR3 DNA is TGTGCCAGCAGTGGGGCCAGGGCTGACACTGAA. Protein product: CASSGARADTE. The whole CDR3 region reads CASSGARADTEAFF.

Notes on this clone: The read gets to within 3 residues of the CDR3 end, and the germline J gene fills in the rest. The rearrangement joins TRBV19 to TRBJ1-1; D gene uncertain. The germline gives CDR1 LNHDA, CDR2 SQIVND (reference sequence). V was shortened by 2 bases and J by 3 bases, with 19 bases between the two germline ends. This CDR3 spans 17 amino acids. The CDR3 DNA, read in part, is TGTGCCAGTAGTATATCGGCCATCGGGGTCTCACACACTGAA. Translation gives CASSISAIGVSHTE. The whole CDR3 sequence reads CASSISAIGVSHTEAFF.

With regard to this clone: The sequence runs out 3 residues before the end of the CDR3; the remainder is reconstructed from the germline J gene. The chain employs TRBV18 and TRBJ1-2; D not resolved. From germline, CDR1 is KGHSH and CDR2 LQKENI. CDR3 length: 13 amino acids. V was cut by 3 bases and J by 4 bases, with 9 bases left in between. This chain's CDR3 is CASSPPGVYGYTF. CDR3 DNA, as far as it was read: TGTGCCAGCTCACCCCCCGGGGTCTATGGC.

A note on this clone: Coverage ceases 3 residues before the CDR3 finishes, and the germline J gene fills in the end. This rearrangement joins TRBV2 to TRBJ2-3; the match to TRBD1 covers 8 bases. The trim removed 4 bases at V and 4 bases at J, leaving 7 bases unmatched. The CDR3 is made up of 15 amino acids. The V gene's germline CDR1 is SNHLY and CDR2 FYNNEI. The CDR3 bases that were read are TGTGCCAGCAGTGCGTCCCAGGGGGCTGCAGATACG. It codes for CASSASQGAADT. The CDR3 as a whole reads CASSASQGAADTQYF.